Below, 26 T cell receptor beta chains from the same sample are listed, as sequenced in a study of CD8+ T cells in alopecia areata. As the sequencing template, cDNA was produced by extracting RNA and reverse transcribing it. The method was immunoSEQ multiplex PCR; TCRdb's version includes in-frame clones alone and lacks a portion of them. The sample holds around 190,000 clones, around three fifths seen once. Sequencing was carried out using CD8+ T cells sorted from blood. These receptors were obtained from a human donor in good health.

This clone has only a few counts. This chain uses TRBV6-1 with TRBJ2-3; 8 nucleotides agree with TRBD1. Germline lookup yields CDR1 MNHNS and CDR2 SASEGT. This CDR3 is 15 amino acids long. V lost 2 bases and J lost 6; bases outside the gene matches: 7. The CDR3 coding sequence is TGTGCCAGCAGTGAAAAGACAGGGGAGGCCGATACGCAGTATTTT. Protein product: CASSEKTGEADTQYF.

The chain recombines TRBV11-1 with TRBJ2-5; 9 bases are a match to TRBD1. Germline assignment: CDR1 SGHAT and CDR2 FQDESV (reference sequence). CDR3 size: 15 residues. V was clipped by 6 bases and J by 5 bases; unmatched bases: 10. The CDR3 reads CASSRTTGGWETQYF. The CDR3 DNA follows: TGTGCCAGCAGTCGTACTACAGGGGGCTGGGAGACCCAGTACTTC.

The chain combines TRBV27 with TRBJ1-2; D remains ambiguous. This CDR3 is built from 14 residues. The germline gives CDR1 MNHEY, CDR2 SMNVEV (reference sequence). Trimming removed 0 bases at V and 4 bases at J, with 9 bases between. In DNA, the CDR3 is TGTGCCAGCAGTTTATCCGGGAGTCCCTATGGCTACACCTTC. Its translation: CASSLSGSPYGYTF.

The chain employs TRBV30 and TRBJ1-2; tentative D call: TRBD1 (6 bases). This CDR3 spans 16 amino acids. Trimming cost V 1 base and J 1 base, with 16 bases left between them. Germline V gives CDR1 GTSNPN, CDR2 SVGIG (reference sequence). The CDR3: CAWSGQGSPLNYGYTF. In DNA, the CDR3 is TGTGCCTGGAGTGGGCAGGGGTCGCCGCTTAACTATGGCTACACCTTC.

The V call is TRBV30, the J call TRBJ2-5, with a possible D match to TRBD2 (5 bases). This CDR3 region has 12 residues. Germline V gene sequence: CDR1 GTSNPN, CDR2 SVGIG (reference sequence). V gave up 1 base and J gave up 2 bases, with 5 bases separating them. For the CDR3, the DNA is TGTGCCTGGAGTGGGAGGCAAGAGACCCAGTACTTC. Encoded protein: CAWSGRQETQYF.

This clone was recorded a few times. Written as DNA, the CDR3 is TGCGCCAGCAGCCAAGATAGTTATACAGATACGCAGTATTTT. Protein: CASSQDSYTDTQYF. The chain recombines TRBV4-1 with TRBJ2-3; D ambiguous. The CDR3 has 14 amino acids. Germline CDR1 MGHRA, CDR2 YSYEKL. The V end was cut by 0 bases, the J end by 3 bases, with 7 bases between.

This clone was detected only a few times. The CDR3 is CASSLDQVLNTEAFF. The CDR3 DNA follows: TGTGCCAGCAGCTTAGATCAAGTCTTGAACACTGAAGCTTTCTTT. J is TRBJ1-1 and V is TRBV11-2; D gene ambiguous. V was shortened by 0 bases and J by 0 bases, with 8 bases between the two germline ends. Per the germline V gene, CDR1 is SGHAT and CDR2 is FQNNGV. The CDR3 sequence is 15 residues long.

This clone has only a few counts. The gene calls are TRBV2 and TRBJ1-2; D is uncertain. The CDR3 sequence is 11 residues long. V lost 11 bases and J 2 bases, leaving 9 bases between the germline ends. CDR1 and CDR2 (germline): SNHLY, FYNNEI. The CDR3 loop reads CAVGGNYGYTF. The DNA for the CDR3 is TGTGCCGTTGGAGGGAACTATGGCTACACCTTC.

This clone was seen only a few times. V and J are TRBV14 and TRBJ2-7, with unresolved D. The CDR3 sequence is 15 residues long. The V gene lost 3 bases and the J gene lost 1 base, with 13 bases spanning the gap. Germline V gene sequence: CDR1 SGHDN, CDR2 FVKESK. In nucleotides, the CDR3 is TGTGCCAGCAGCCAGGGTATACAGAGTTCCTACGAGCAGTACTTC. Protein: CASSQGIQSSYEQYF.

The chain recombines TRBV6-5 with TRBJ2-5, with D perhaps given as TRBD1 or TRBD2 (5 bases each). V was shortened by 8 bases and J by 5 bases, with 21 bases between the two germline ends. The CDR3 is made up of 15 amino acids. The germline V gene has CDR1 MNHEY and CDR2 SVGAGI. CDR3 amino acids: CASGRGRGSGETQYF. CDR3 sequence (DNA): TGTGCCAGCGGCCGGGGAAGGGGTTCTGGTGAGACCCAGTACTTC.

The V gene is TRBV30, the J gene TRBJ1-1; D might be TRBD1 (5 bases). Germline assignment: CDR1 GTSNPN and CDR2 SVGIG (reference sequence). V gave up 2 bases and J gave up 4 bases, with 8 bases separating them. CDR3 length equals 12 residues. CDR3 amino acids: CAWSPGTTEAFF. The CDR3 DNA reads as TGTGCCTGGAGTCCTGGGACCACTGAAGCTTTCTTT.

This clone has only a few counts. This CDR3 is CASSRTGSHEQYF. As DNA, the CDR3 is TGTGCCAGCAGTCGGACAGGGAGCCACGAGCAGTACTTC. The rearrangement joins TRBV7-2 to TRBJ2-7, with 8 bases matching TRBD1. Germline V gene lookup returns CDR1 SGHTA and CDR2 FQGNSA. The CDR3 length is 13 residues. Losses at the gene ends were 6 bases for V and 5 bases for J; bases not matched to a gene: 6.

This clone was picked up a small number of times. The rearrangement joins TRBV27 to TRBJ1-2; 8 positions match TRBD1. Unmatched junction bases numbered 10, after V lost 5 bases and J lost 5 bases. The CDR3 is 15 residues long. Germline values: CDR1 MNHEY, CDR2 SMNVEV (reference sequence). CDR3 loop: CASSDPGQVGYGYTF. The DNA of the CDR3 is TGTGCCAGCAGTGATCCGGGACAGGTTGGATATGGCTACACCTTC.

This clone was seen more than once but under ten times. The V call is TRBV7-9, the J call TRBJ1-1; D remains unclear. Trimming took 1 base from V and 0 from J, leaving 9 bases between them. The CDR3 length is 15 residues. Germline V gives CDR1 SEHNR, CDR2 FQNEAQ (reference sequence). CDR3 sequence: CASSLGNAVNTEAFF. CDR3 DNA sequence: TGTGCCAGCAGCTTAGGAAATGCGGTGAACACTGAAGCTTTCTTT.

This clone was observed a few times. This chain's CDR3 is CSARTSGEDTQYF. The CDR3, as DNA: TGCAGCGCAAGGACTAGCGGAGAGGATACGCAGTATTTT. V gene TRBV29-1 combines with J gene TRBJ2-3; 10 positions match TRBD2. V trimming: 7 bases; J trimming: 6 bases; junction bases outside the gene matches: 7. The length of the CDR3 is 13 residues. Germline CDR1 is SQVTM and CDR2 is ANQGSEA.

The V gene is TRBV2, the J gene TRBJ2-3; unclear D gene. V was cut by 6 bases and J by 2 bases, with 0 bases left in between. Germline CDR1 is SNHLY and CDR2 is FYNNEI. CDR3 size: 10 residues. This CDR3 is CASSTDTQYF. The CDR3, as DNA: TGTGCCAGCAGCACAGATACGCAGTATTTT.

The CDR3 DNA follows: TGTGCCAGCAGCCCCGATATCACCTACGAGCAGTACTTC. It is translated as CASSPDITYEQYF. The chain uses TRBV14 and TRBJ2-7; D gene unclear. Deletions cut 4 bases from V and 2 bases from J, with 9 bases between. Germline CDR1 SGHDN, CDR2 FVKESK. This CDR3 is built from 13 residues.

This clone was found a few times. This chain connects TRBV19 to TRBJ2-1; D is ambiguous. Germline lookup yields CDR1 LNHDA and CDR2 SQIVND (reference sequence). The CDR3 is made up of 13 amino acids. Trimming pared 4 bases from V and 4 bases from J, leaving 8 bases between. CDR3 nucleotides: TGTGCCAGTAGTACGGCGATTTACAATGAGCAGTTCTTC. Protein product: CASSTAIYNEQFF.

This clone appeared once. The chain combines TRBV7-9 with TRBJ1-2; no clear D. V lost 5 bases, J lost 3 bases, and 19 bases lay in between. The V gene's germline CDR1 is SEHNR and CDR2 FQNEAQ (reference sequence). The CDR3 has 16 residues. Here the CDR3 DNA reads TGTGCCAGCAGCCATCCTTTTGGGCAGGAAGACTATGGCTACACCTTC. It translates to CASSHPFGQEDYGYTF. Drawing the rest from reference TRBV7-9 and TRBJ1-2, the complete variable domain is DTGVSQNPRHKITKRGQNVTFRCDPISEHNRLYWYRQTLGQGPEFLTYFQNEAQLEKSRLLSDRFSAERPKGSFSTLEIQRTEQGDSAMYLCASSHPFGQEDYGYTFGSGTRLTVV.

In its sample, this clone was seen many times. The chain recombines TRBV6-1 with TRBJ1-5; D call uncertain. The CDR3 is 14 residues long. V was shortened by 4 bases and J by 4 bases, with 11 bases between the two germline ends. Germline V gene lookup returns CDR1 MNHNS and CDR2 SASEGT. CDR3 sequence reads: CASSGDSENQPQHF. CDR3 DNA sequence: TGTGCCAGCAGTGGGGATTCAGAAAATCAGCCCCAGCATTTT.

The rearrangement links TRBV7-6 to TRBJ2-1; possible D gene TRBD2, 5 bases. The CDR3 is 12 residues long. Germline CDR1 is SGHVS and CDR2 is FNYEAQ. V was cut by 9 bases and J by 0 bases, with 6 bases left in between. The chain's CDR3 is CASGSSYNEQFF. CDR3 DNA: TGTGCCAGTGGGAGCTCCTACAATGAGCAGTTCTTC.

V is TRBV9 and J is TRBJ2-7; D is uncertain. The ends were cut back, 0 bases at V and 5 bases at J, with 9 bases in the middle. CDR1 is SGDLS and CDR2 is YYNGEE in the germline V gene. The CDR3 sequence is 13 residues long. This CDR3 reads CASSVGNSNEQYF. The CDR3 DNA reads as TGTGCCAGCAGCGTAGGGAACAGCAACGAGCAGTACTTC. Based on the CDR3 plus reference TRBV9 and TRBJ2-7, the full variable domain is DSGVTQTPKHLITATGQRVTLRCSPRSGDLSVYWYQQSLDQGLQFLIQYYNGEERAKGNILERFSAQQFPDLHSELNLSSLELGDSALYFCASSVGNSNEQYFGPGTRLTVT.

This sequence joins TRBV30 and TRBJ2-7; D not certain. V lost 3 bases to trimming and J lost 2 bases, with 8 bases between them. Germline loops: CDR1 GTSNPN, CDR2 SVGIG (reference sequence). The CDR3 is 12 residues long. This CDR3 is CAWRLLTYEQYF. CDR3 nucleotide sequence: TGTGCCTGGAGACTACTAACCTACGAGCAGTACTTC. Variable domain in full (rest from reference TRBV30 and TRBJ2-7): SQTIHQWPATLVQPVGSPLSLECTVEGTSNPNLYWYRQAAGRGLQLLFYSVGIGQISSEVPQNLSASRPQDRQFILSSKKLLLSDSGFYLCAWRLLTYEQYFGPGTRLTVT.

The genes are TRBV7-9 and TRBJ1-5, with 7 bases that match TRBD1. The CDR3 extends over 15 amino acids. CDR1 is SEHNR, CDR2 FQNEAQ, per germline (reference sequence). Trimming took 1 base from V and 2 from J; bases not matched to a gene: 2. CDR3 amino acids: CASSLDGQGNQPQHF. CDR3 nucleotide sequence: TGTGCCAGCAGCTTAGATGGACAGGGCAATCAGCCCCAGCATTTT.

In its sample, this clone was seen a few times. One base away lies a much larger clone, so this may be a sequencing read error. This specimen includes other DNA sequences encoding the same CDR3. The chain links TRBV5-4 to TRBJ2-1; the D gene is possibly TRBD1 (5 bases). This CDR3 contains 13 residues. Trimming removed 5 bases from V and 3 bases from J, with 9 bases in between. Germline V lookup: CDR1 SGHNT, CDR2 YYREEE (reference sequence). The CDR3 coding sequence is TGTGCCAGCAGACCAGACAGCTACAATGAGCAGTTCTTC. Translation gives CASRPDSYNEQFF.

The chain couples TRBV2 to TRBJ2-7; weak D call: TRBD2 (5 bases). This CDR3 comprises 14 residues. Germline V gene sequence: CDR1 SNHLY, CDR2 FYNNEI. V lost 8 bases to trimming and J lost 0 bases, with 14 bases between them. The CDR3 nucleotides are TGTGCCAGCGGAGGCCAGCAAAGCTCCTACGAGCAGTACTTC. It specifies CASGGQQSSYEQYF. The whole variable domain, remainder taken from reference TRBV2 and TRBJ2-7, is EPEVTQTPSHQVTQMGQEVILRCVPISNHLYFYWYRQILGQKVEFLVSFYNNEISEKSEIFDDQFSVERPDGSNFTLKIRSTKLEDSAMYFCASGGQQSSYEQYFGPGTRLTVT.